This entry is about one TCR beta chain. The antigen is undetermined. The data belong to a study of CD8 T cells in Susac syndrome. The wider study: Patients with Susac syndrome were therapy-naive, treated with corticosteroids, or treated with intravenous immunoglobulin alone when blood was collected.

With random hexamers, roughly 0.5 to 1 ug RNA was reverse transcribed. TCRdb recomputed calls from the immunoSEQ multiplex PCR reads with MiXCR, one row per CDR3 protein. The top ten hold about 0.39% of the sample, which has around 80,000 distinct CDR3 sequences, approximately 96% seen once. Study findings and constraints: The study found that Susac CD8+ clonal expansion peaked in TEMRA cells and active patients.

In germline, CDR1 is SQVTM, CDR2 ANQGSEA. V lost 7 bases and J 5 bases, leaving 17 bases between the germline ends. The CDR3 is 14 residues long. The gene calls are TRBV29-1 and TRBJ2-2; TRBD2 might be the D (6 bases). The specimen sequenced was CD8+ T cells from PBMCs. The origin of this receptor is a human donor with Susac syndrome. CDR3 loop: CSALGHAGTGELFF. CDR3 in DNA: TGCAGCGCCCTCGGGCACGCGGGGACCGGGGAGCTGTTTTTT.